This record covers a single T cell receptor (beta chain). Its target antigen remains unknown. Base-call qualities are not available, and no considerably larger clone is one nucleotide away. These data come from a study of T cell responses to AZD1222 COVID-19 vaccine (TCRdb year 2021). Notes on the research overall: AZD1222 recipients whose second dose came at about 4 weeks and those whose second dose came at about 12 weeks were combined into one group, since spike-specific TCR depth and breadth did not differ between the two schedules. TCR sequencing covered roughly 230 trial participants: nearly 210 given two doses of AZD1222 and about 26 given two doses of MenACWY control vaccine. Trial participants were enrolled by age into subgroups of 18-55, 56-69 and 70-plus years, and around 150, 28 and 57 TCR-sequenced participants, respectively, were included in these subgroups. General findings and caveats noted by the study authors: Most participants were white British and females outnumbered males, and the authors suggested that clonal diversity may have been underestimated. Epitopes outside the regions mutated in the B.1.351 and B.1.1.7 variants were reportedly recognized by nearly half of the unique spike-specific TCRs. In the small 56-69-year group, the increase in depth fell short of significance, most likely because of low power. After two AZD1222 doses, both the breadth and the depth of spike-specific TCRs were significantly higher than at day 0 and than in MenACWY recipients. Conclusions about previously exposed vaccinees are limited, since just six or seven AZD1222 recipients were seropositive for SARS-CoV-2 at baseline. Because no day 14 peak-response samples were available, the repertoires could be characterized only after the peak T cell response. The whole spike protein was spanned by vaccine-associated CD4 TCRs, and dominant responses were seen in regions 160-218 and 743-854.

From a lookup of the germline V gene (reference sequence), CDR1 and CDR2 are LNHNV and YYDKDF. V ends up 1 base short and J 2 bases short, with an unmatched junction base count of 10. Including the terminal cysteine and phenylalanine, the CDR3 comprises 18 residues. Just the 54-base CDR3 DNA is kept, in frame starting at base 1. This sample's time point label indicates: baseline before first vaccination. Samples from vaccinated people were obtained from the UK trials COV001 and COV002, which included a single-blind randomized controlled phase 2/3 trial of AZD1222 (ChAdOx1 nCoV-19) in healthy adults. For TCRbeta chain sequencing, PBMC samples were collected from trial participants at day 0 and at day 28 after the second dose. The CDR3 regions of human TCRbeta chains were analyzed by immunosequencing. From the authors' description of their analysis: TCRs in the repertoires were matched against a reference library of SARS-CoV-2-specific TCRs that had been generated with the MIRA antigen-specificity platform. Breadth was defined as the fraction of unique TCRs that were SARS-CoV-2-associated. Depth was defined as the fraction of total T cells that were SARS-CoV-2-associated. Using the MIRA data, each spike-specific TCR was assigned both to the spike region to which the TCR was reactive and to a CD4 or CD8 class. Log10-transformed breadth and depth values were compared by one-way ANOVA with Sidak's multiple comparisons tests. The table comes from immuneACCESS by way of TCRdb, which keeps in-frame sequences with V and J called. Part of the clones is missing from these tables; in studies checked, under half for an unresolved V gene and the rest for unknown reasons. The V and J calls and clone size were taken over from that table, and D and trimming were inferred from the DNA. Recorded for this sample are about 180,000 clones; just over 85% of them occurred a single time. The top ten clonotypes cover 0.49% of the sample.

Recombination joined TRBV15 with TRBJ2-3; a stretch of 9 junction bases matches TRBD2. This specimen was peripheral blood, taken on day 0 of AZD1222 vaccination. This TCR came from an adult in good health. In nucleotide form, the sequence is TGTGCCACCAGCAGAGTACGGACGACGGGACTAGCCACAGATACGCAGTATTTT. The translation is CATSRVRTTGLATDTQYF.